Listed here is a single TCR beta chain. Some clones are missing from TCRdb's copy, which holds only in-frame ones; the method was immunoSEQ multiplex PCR. The sample lists approximately 96,000 clones, 92% occurring once. These data originate in a study of T cell changes during pregnancy in multiple sclerosis. Trimming stripped 8 bases from V and 4 bases from J, with 11 bases between. Germline V gives CDR1 SNHLY, CDR2 FYNNEI. The CDR3 sequence is 13 residues long. The source of this sequence is a female donor in good health, enrolled as a control in a pregnancy study. This chain joins TRBV2 and TRBJ1-4; D unresolved. The specimen was peripheral blood, collected after pregnancy. The CDR3 nucleotides read TGTGCCAGCCGAGCTCCCTTTAATGAAAAACTGTTTTTT. This codes for CASRAPFNEKLFF.